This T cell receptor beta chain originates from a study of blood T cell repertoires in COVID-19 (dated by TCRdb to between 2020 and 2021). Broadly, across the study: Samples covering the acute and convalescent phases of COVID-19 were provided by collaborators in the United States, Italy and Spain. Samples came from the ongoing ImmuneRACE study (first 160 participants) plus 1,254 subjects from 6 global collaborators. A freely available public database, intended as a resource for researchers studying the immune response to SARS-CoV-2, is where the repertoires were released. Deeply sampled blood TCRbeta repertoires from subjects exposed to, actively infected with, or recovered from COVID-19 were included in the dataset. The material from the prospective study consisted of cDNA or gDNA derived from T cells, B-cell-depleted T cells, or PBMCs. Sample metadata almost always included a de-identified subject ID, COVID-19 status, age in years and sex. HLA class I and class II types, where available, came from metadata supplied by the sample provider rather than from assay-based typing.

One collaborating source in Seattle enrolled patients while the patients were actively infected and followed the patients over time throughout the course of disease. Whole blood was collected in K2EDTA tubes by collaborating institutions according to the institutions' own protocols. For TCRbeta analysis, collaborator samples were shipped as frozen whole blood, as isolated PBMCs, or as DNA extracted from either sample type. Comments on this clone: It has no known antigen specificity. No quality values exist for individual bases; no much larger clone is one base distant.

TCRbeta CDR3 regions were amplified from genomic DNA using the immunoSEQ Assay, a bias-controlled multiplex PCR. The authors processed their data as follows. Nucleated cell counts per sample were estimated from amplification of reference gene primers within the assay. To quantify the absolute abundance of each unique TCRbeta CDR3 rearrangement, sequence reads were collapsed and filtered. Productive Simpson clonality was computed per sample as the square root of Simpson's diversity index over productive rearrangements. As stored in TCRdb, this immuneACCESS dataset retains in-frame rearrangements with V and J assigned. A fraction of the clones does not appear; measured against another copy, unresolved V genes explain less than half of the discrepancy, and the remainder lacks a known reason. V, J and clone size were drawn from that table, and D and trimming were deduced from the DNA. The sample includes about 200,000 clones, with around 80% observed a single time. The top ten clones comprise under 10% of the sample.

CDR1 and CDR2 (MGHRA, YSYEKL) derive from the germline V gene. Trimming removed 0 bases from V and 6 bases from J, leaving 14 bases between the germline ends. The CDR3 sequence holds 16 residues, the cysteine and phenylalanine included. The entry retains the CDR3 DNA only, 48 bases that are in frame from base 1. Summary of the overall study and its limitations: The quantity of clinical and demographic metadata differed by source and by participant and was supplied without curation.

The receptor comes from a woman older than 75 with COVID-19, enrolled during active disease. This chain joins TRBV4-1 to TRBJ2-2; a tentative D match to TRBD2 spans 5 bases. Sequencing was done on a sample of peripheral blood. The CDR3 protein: CASSQDSRLAAGELFF. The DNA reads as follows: TGCGCCAGCAGCCAAGATAGTAGGCTAGCAGCCGGGGAGCTGTTTTTT.